Following are 3 T cell receptor beta chains from one sample sequenced in a study of T cell repertoires in cytomegalovirus infection (dated by TCRdb to the late 2010s). TCRdb records Illumina HiSeq 1500 as the sequencer. The public reads were reprocessed in TCRdb via fastp at Q25 and MiXCR, keeping in-frame beta chains. Identical CDR3 proteins give one entry, which carries the most common genes and DNA. This sample lists 740,000 or so distinct CDR3 sequences; approximately 34% were detected once. Of the sample, under 3.5% is held by the ten largest clones. The sample comprised PBMCs. The receptors here all came from a human donor in good health (CMV status not recorded). Some clones in this sample may be carry-over from other donors' samples.

In this sample, this clonotype turned up a few times. The gene calls are TRBV7-8 and TRBJ1-1; D unresolved. CDR3 size: 13 residues. Germline assignment: CDR1 SGHVS and CDR2 FQNEAQ. Trimming took off 1 base at V and 5 bases at J, with 8 bases between the two ends. CDR3 region: CASSLVGKTEAFF. The CDR3 DNA reads TGTGCCAGCAGCTTAGTAGGGAAAACTGAAGCTTTCTTT.

This clonotype came up many times. V and J are TRBV7-2 and TRBJ1-2; D uncertain. V lost 5 bases to trimming and J lost 4 bases, with 14 bases between them. Germline assignment: CDR1 SGHTA and CDR2 FQGNSA. The CDR3 contains 14 residues. The CDR3 DNA is TGTGCCAGCAGCCCAGGAGGGTTTACCTATGGCTACACCTTC. Its protein is CASSPGGFTYGYTF.

The chain recombines TRBV15 with TRBJ2-3; D gene uncertain. With 5 bases removed from V and 2 bases from J, the gap between germline ends came to 11 bases. Germline loops: CDR1 LNHNV, CDR2 YYDKDF (reference sequence). The length of the CDR3 is 14 residues. The chain's CDR3 is CATSVGRFTDTQYF. CDR3 DNA: TGTGCCACCAGCGTAGGACGGTTCACAGATACGCAGTATTTT. Together with reference TRBV15 and TRBJ2-3, the CDR3 gives the full variable domain: DAMVIQNPRYQVTQFGKPVTLSCSQTLNHNVMYWYQQKSSQAPKLLFHYYDKDFNNEADTPDNFQSRRPNTSFCFLDIRSPGLGDTAMYLCATSVGRFTDTQYFGPGTRLTVL.